This TCR beta chain derives from a study of blood T cells in healthy people across ages. Overall study results and limits: The study found more naive CD4+ cells and higher diversity in long-lived than aged donors. Estimates based on one million T cells were treated as lower bounds.

A second PCR of about 6 to 12 cycles used a sample-barcoded 5' primer and a J-beta primer mix. A 12-random-nucleotide template-switch adaptor tagged each cDNA molecule. Using its own MiXCR run on the 5' RACE reads, TCRdb lists one record per CDR3 protein. There are almost 1 million distinct CDR3 sequences in the sample; about 53% occur only once, and over 20% lies in the top ten. In the case of this clonotype: The antigen is not known.

Per-sample PBMC isolation yielded at least 6.5 million cells. Per germline, CDR1 DFQATT and CDR2 SNEGSKA (reference sequence). J lost 4 bases, V lost 6 bases, and 10 bases had no gene match. This CDR3 is 15 amino acids long. The source of this sequence is a woman in her fifties or sixties in good health. Sequences were obtained from blood. V gene TRBV20-1 combines with J gene TRBJ2-7, with TRBD2 matching 12 bases. The CDR3, as DNA: TGCAGTGCAAGAACACCGACTAGCGGGAGATACGAGCAGTACTTC. Translating it yields CSARTPTSGRYEQYF.